This T cell receptor (beta chain) derives from a study of CD8 T cells in ankylosing spondylitis (dated by TCRdb to 2017 to 2019). Study-wide context: To find TCR variants linked to disease, the study profiled T cell receptor beta repertoires in ankylosing spondylitis patients and healthy donors. The full study cohort was made up of about two dozen ankylosing spondylitis patients and 108 healthy donors. Peripheral blood was sampled, and synovial fluid was additionally collected from ankylosing spondylitis patients.

CDR1 is given as SNHLY and CDR2 as FYNNEI, both from the germline V gene. The CDR3 numbers 13 residues from cysteine through phenylalanine. Solely the CDR3 DNA is kept, with 39 bases framed from the first base. Deletion took 4 bases off V and 5 bases off J, with a span of 12 bases between the germline ends. TCRdb shows the sequencer as Illumina HiSeq 2500. Quantitative 5'-RACE with molecular barcodes was used to prepare TCR beta libraries. As for the original processing: A new computational method, built on a probabilistic model of VDJ rearrangement, was used to identify disease-linked TCR variants. The raw public reads went through TCRdb reprocessing: fastp at Q25, MiXCR clone calling, in-frame beta chains kept. Rows with one shared CDR3 protein collapse into an entry with the most common genes and DNA. The V and J calls and clone size are TCRdb's, not the authors'. The sample table shows under 300,000 distinct CDR3 sequences, and 15% to 20% are seen once. Together, the top ten hold about a third of the sample.

This clonotype has ten or more counts. The specificity of this receptor is unknown. Per-base quality was not reported, and no clone a single base away is much larger than it. General findings and caveats noted by the study authors: In peripheral blood, the disease-linked clones were found at relatively low frequencies and had a CD8+ phenotype. Significant enrichment of the disease-linked clones was reported in matched synovial fluid samples from ankylosing spondylitis patients. Some of the motif variants had been reported before in the synovial fluid and blood of reactive arthritis patients, a finding that suggests common disease-initiation mechanisms. A TCR beta motif of several highly homologous amino acid variants appeared characteristic of blood from ankylosing spondylitis patients.

The chain is encoded by TRBV2 joined to TRBJ2-7; no D gene is confidently identified. The sequence derives from a male donor with ankylosing spondylitis or in good health (not recorded which). The sequenced material came from blood, either unsorted or a sorted T cell fraction (not recorded which). The sequenced DNA is TGTGCCAGCAGTGGTCGTGTCAGCCACGAGCAGTACTTC. The encoded protein is CASSGRVSHEQYF.